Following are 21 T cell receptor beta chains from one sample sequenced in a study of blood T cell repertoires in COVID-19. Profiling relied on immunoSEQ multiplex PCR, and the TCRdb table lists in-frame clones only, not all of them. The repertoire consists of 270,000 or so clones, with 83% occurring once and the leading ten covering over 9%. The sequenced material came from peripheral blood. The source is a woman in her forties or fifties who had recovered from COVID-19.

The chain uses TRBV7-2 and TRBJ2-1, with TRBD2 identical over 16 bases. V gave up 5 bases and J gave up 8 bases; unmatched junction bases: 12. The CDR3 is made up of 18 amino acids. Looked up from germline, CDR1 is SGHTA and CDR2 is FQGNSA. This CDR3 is CASSQIPGLAGGSDEQFF. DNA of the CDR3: TGTGCCAGCAGCCAAATTCCGGGACTAGCGGGAGGGAGTGATGAGCAGTTCTTC. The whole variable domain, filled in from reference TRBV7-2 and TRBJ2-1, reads GAGVSQSPSNKVTEKGKDVELRCDPISGHTALYWYRQSLGQGLEFLIYFQGNSAPDKSGLPSDRFSAERTGGSVSTLTIQRTQQEDSAVYLCASSQIPGLAGGSDEQFFGPGTRLTVL.

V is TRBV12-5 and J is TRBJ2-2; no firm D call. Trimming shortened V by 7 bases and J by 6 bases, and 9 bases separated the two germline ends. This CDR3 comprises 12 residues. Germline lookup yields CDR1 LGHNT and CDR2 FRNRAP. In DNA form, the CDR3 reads TGTGCTAGTGCCCCGGGTCCCGGGGAGCTGTTTTTT. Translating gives CASAPGPGELFF.

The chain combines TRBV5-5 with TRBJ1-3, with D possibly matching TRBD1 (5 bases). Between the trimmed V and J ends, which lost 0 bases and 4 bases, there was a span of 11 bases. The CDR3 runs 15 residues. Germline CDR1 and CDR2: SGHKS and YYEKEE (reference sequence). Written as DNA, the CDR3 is TGTGCCAGCAGCTTGGCCCCAGGGAAAGGAAACACCATATATTTT. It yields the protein CASSLAPGKGNTIYF.

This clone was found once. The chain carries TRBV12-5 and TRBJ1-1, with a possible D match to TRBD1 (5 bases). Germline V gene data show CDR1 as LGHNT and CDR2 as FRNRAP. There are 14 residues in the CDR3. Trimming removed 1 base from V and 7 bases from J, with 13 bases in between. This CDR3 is CASGLGGVEFEAFF. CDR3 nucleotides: TGTGCTAGTGGTTTGGGGGGGGTGGAGTTTGAAGCTTTCTTT.

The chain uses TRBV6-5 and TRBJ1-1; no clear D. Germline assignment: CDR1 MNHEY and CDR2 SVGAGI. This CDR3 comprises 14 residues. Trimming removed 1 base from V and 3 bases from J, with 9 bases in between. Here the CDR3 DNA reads TGTGCCAGCAGTTACTTATCACCAGACACTGAAGCTTTCTTT. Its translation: CASSYLSPDTEAFF.

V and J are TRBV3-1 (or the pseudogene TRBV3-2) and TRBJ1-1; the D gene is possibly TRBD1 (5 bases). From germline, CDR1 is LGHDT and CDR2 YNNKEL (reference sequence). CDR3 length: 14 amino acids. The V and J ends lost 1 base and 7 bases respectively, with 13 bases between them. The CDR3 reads CASSQVSGFGEAFF. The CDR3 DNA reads TGTGCCAGCAGCCAAGTTTCAGGGTTCGGTGAAGCTTTCTTT.

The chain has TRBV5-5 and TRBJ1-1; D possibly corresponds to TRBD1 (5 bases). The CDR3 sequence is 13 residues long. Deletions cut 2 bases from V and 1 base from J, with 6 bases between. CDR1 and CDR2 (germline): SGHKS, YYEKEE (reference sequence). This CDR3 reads CASSFGGNTEAFF. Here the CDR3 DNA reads TGTGCCAGCAGCTTCGGGGGGAACACTGAAGCTTTCTTT.

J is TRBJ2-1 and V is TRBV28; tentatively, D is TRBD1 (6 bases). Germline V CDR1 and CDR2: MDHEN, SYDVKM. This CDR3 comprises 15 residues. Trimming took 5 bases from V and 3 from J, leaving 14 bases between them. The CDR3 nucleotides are TGTGCCAGCAGTCTGCAGGACAGATACTACAATGAGCAGTTCTTC. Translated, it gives CASSLQDRYYNEQFF.

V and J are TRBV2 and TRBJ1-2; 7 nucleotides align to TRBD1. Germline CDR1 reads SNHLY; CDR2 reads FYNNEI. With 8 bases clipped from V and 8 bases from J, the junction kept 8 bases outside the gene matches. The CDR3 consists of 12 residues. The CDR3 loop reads CASRYQGEGYTF. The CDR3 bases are TGTGCCAGCCGGTATCAGGGGGAGGGCTACACCTTC. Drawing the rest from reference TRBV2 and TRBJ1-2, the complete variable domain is EPEVTQTPSHQVTQMGQEVILRCVPISNHLYFYWYRQILGQKVEFLVSFYNNEISEKSEIFDDQFSVERPDGSNFTLKIRSTKLEDSAMYFCASRYQGEGYTFGSGTRLTVV.

The chain's CDR3 is CASSPPSSGALETQYF. The DNA of the CDR3 is TGTGCCAGCTCACCACCGAGCTCAGGCGCGCTTGAGACCCAGTACTTC. This rearrangement joins TRBV18 to TRBJ2-5, with unresolved D. V was trimmed by 0 bases and J by 5 bases, leaving 16 bases between them. Germline-derived CDR1 and CDR2 are KGHSH and LQKENI. The CDR3 spans 16 residues.

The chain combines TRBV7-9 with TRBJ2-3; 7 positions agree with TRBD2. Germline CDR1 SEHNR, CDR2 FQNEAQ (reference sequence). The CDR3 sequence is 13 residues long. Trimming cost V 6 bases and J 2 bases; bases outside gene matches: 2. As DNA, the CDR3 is TGTGCCAGCAGAGCGGGGATCACAGATACGCAGTATTTT. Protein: CASRAGITDTQYF.

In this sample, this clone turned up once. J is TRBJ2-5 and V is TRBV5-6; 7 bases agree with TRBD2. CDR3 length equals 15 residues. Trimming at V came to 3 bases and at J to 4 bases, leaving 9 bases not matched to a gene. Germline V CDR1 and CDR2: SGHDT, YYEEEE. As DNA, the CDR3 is TGTGCCAGCAGCTCGACCTTTTGGGGGGGAGAGACCCAGTACTTC. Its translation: CASSSTFWGGETQYF.

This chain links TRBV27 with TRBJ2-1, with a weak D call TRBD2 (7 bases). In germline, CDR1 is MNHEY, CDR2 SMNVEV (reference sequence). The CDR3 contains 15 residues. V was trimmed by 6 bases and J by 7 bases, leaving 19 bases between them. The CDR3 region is CASSHTGGAVNEQFF. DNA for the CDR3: TGTGCCAGCAGCCATACGGGGGGCGCTGTGAATGAGCAGTTCTTC.

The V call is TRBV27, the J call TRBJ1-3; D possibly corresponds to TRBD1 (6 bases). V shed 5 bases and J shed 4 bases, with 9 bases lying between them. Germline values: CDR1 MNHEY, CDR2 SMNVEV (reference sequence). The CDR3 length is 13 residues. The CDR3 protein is CASSSQGGNTIYF. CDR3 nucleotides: TGTGCCAGCAGTAGTCAGGGGGGAAACACCATATATTTT.

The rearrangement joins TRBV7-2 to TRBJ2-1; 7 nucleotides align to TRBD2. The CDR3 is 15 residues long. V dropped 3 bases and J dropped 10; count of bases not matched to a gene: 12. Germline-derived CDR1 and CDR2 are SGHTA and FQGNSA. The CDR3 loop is CASSFTGTTRYEQFF. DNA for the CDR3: TGTGCCAGCAGCTTTACCGGGACTACTCGGTACGAGCAGTTCTTC. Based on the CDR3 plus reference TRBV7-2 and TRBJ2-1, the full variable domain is GAGVSQSPSNKVTEKGKDVELRCDPISGHTALYWYRQSLGQGLEFLIYFQGNSAPDKSGLPSDRFSAERTGGSVSTLTIQRTQQEDSAVYLCASSFTGTTRYEQFFGPGTRLTVL.

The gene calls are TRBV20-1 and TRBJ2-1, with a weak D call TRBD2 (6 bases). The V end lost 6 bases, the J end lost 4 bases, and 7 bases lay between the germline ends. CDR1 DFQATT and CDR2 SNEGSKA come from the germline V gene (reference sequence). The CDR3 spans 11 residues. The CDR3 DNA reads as TGCAGTGCGGGGAGGTACAATGAGCAGTTCTTC. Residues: CSAGRYNEQFF.

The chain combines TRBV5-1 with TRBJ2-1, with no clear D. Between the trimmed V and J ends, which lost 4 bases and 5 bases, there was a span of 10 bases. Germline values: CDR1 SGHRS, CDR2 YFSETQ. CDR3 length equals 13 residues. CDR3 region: CASSARLDNEQFF. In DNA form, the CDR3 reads TGCGCCAGCAGCGCCCGACTGGACAATGAGCAGTTCTTC.

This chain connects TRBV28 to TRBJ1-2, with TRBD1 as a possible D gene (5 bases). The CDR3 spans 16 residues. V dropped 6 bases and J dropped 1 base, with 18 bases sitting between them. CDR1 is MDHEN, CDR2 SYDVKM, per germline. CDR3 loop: CASSLGGVLSNYGYTF. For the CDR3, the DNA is TGTGCCAGCAGCCTCGGGGGGGTACTCAGTAACTATGGCTACACCTTC.

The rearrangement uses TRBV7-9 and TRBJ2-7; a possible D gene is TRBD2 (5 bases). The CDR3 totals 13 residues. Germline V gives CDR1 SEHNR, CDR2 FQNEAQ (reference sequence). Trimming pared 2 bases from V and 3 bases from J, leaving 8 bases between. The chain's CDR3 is CASSLRLNYEQYF. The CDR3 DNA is TGTGCCAGCAGCTTAAGACTAAACTACGAGCAGTACTTC.

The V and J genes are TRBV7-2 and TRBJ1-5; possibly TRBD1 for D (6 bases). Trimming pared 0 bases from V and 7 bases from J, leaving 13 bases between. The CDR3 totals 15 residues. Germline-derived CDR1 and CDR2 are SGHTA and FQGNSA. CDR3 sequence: CASSLARGLGQPQHF. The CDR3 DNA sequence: TGTGCCAGCAGCTTAGCCAGGGGTTTAGGGCAGCCCCAGCATTTT. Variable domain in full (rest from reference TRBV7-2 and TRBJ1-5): GAGVSQSPSNKVTEKGKDVELRCDPISGHTALYWYRQSLGQGLEFLIYFQGNSAPDKSGLPSDRFSAERTGGSVSTLTIQRTQQEDSAVYLCASSLARGLGQPQHFGDGTRLSIL.

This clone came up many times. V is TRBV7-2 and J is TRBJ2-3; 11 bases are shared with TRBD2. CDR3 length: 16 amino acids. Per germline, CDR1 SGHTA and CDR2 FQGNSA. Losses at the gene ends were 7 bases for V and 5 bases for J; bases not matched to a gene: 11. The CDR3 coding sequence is TGTGCCAGCACCCTGGCTCTAGCGGGAGGAGGAGATACGCAGTATTTT. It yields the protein CASTLALAGGGDTQYF.